The rows below give T cell receptor beta chains drawn from one sample of a study of blood T cell repertoires in COVID-19. Produced via immunoSEQ multiplex PCR; TCRdb's table is partial and in-frame only. The top ten clones hold 2.5% to 3.5% of a sample with 150,000 to 200,000 clones, around 87% of them seen once. The sample comprised peripheral blood. The receptors shown here come from a woman under 40 with active or convalescent COVID-19. CDR3s include the opening cysteine and the closing phenylalanine or tryptophan. The order of the fields is J gene, clone size, V gene, D gene, CDR3 protein, CDR3 DNA. A D gene is named only where the DNA matches it firmly. Clone size appears in some rows only: once, few, many, or a class for an expanded clone.

J: TRBJ1-2; size: NA; V: TRBV14; D: NA; CDR3: CASSPSSYGYTF; DNA: TGTGCCAGCAGCCCAAGCTCCTATGGCTACACCTTC
J: TRBJ1-2; size: once; V: TRBV6-2/TRBV6-3; D: TRBD1; CDR3: CASSQQGYGYTF; DNA: TGTGCCAGCAGTCAACAGGGGTATGGCTACACCTTC
J: TRBJ1-2; size: NA; V: TRBV7-9; D: NA; CDR3: CASSGLPVRDYGYTF; DNA: TGTGCCAGCAGCGGATTACCCGTCAGGGACTATGGCTACACCTTC
J: TRBJ1-3; size: NA; V: TRBV6-6; D: TRBD1; CDR3: CASSTQGGVSGNTIYF; DNA: TGTGCCAGCAGTACCCAGGGGGGAGTCTCTGGAAACACCATATATTTT
J: TRBJ1-6; size: NA; V: TRBV27; D: NA; CDR3: CASSPGRGNSPLHF; DNA: TGTGCCAGCAGTCCAGGCAGGGGTAATTCACCCCTCCACTTT
J: TRBJ1-2; size: NA; V: TRBV3-1/TRBV3-2; D: TRBD1; CDR3: CASSQTDRGLHGYTF; DNA: TGTGCCAGCAGCCAGACAGACAGGGGTTTGCATGGCTACACCTTC
J: TRBJ1-5; size: NA; V: TRBV12-3/TRBV12-4; D: NA; CDR3: CASRDGGNQPQHF; DNA: TGTGCCAGCAGGGACGGGGGAAATCAGCCCCAGCATTTT
J: TRBJ1-1; size: NA; V: TRBV29-1; D: TRBD1; CDR3: CSVPKDEAGGGTEAFF; DNA: TGCAGCGTCCCAAAGGATGAGGCAGGGGGTGGAACTGAAGCTTTCTTT
J: TRBJ2-1; size: few; V: TRBV28; D: NA; CDR3: CASGDRVGEQFF; DNA: TGTGCTTCGGGGGACAGAGTGGGTGAGCAGTTCTTC
J: TRBJ2-7; size: NA; V: TRBV18; D: TRBD2; CDR3: CASSPRASGKFGEQYF; DNA: TGTGCCAGCTCACCACGGGCTAGCGGGAAATTTGGCGAGCAGTACTTC
J: TRBJ2-1; size: NA; V: TRBV4-2; D: TRBD2; CDR3: CASSLELAPGNEQFF; DNA: TGTGCCAGCAGCCTTGAACTAGCGCCTGGGAATGAGCAGTTCTTC
J: TRBJ2-1; size: NA; V: TRBV6-4; D: NA; CDR3: CASSDRTENEQFF; DNA: TGTGCCAGCAGTGACAGAACAGAGAATGAGCAGTTCTTC
J: TRBJ1-4; size: NA; V: TRBV3-1/TRBV3-2; D: TRBD1; CDR3: CASSPGTGSRGNEKLFF; DNA: TGTGCCAGCAGCCCCGGGACAGGCTCCCGGGGAAATGAAAAACTGTTTTTT
J: TRBJ2-3; size: NA; V: TRBV10-3; D: NA; CDR3: CAIRALGGATDTQYF; DNA: TGTGCCATCAGGGCCCTGGGCGGGGCCACAGATACGCAGTATTTT
J: TRBJ1-2; size: NA; V: TRBV19; D: TRBD1; CDR3: CASSIEGGAGGYTF; DNA: TGTGCCAGTAGTATAGAAGGGGGCGCAGGTGGCTACACCTTC
J: TRBJ1-5; size: NA; V: TRBV28; D: TRBD1; CDR3: CASSVGQGAGQPQHF; DNA: TGTGCCAGCAGTGTGGGACAGGGGGCCGGGCAGCCCCAGCATTTT
J: TRBJ1-2; size: many; V: TRBV7-2; D: NA; CDR3: CASSPQGLVPGYTF; DNA: TGTGCCAGCAGCCCCCAGGGGCTTGTCCCTGGCTACACCTTC
J: TRBJ2-1; size: NA; V: TRBV28; D: NA; CDR3: CASSFSGPEQFF; DNA: TGTGCCAGCAGTTTCTCAGGGCCTGAGCAGTTCTTC
J: TRBJ1-5; size: NA; V: TRBV30; D: NA; CDR3: CAWSFAGDYQPQHF; DNA: TGTGCCTGGAGTTTTGCAGGGGATTATCAGCCCCAGCATTTT
J: TRBJ2-3; size: NA; V: TRBV7-9; D: NA; CDR3: CASSSGLDTQYF; DNA: TGTGCCAGCAGCTCAGGTCTGGATACGCAGTATTTT
J: TRBJ1-5; size: NA; V: TRBV23-1; D: NA; CDR3: CASSLRGHQLYSNQPQHF; DNA: TGCGCCAGCAGTCTGCGGGGGCACCAACTTTATAGCAATCAGCCCCAGCATTTT
J: TRBJ2-2; size: NA; V: TRBV11-2; D: TRBD2; CDR3: CASSFPSGGANTGELFF; DNA: TGTGCCAGCAGCTTTCCTAGCGGGGGGGCGAACACCGGGGAGCTGTTTTTT
J: TRBJ1-1; size: NA; V: TRBV5-1; D: TRBD1; CDR3: CASSLGLQGNGGFMNTEAFF; DNA: TGCGCCAGCAGCTTGGGGTTACAGGGGAACGGTGGTTTCATGAACACTGAAGCTTTCTTT
J: TRBJ2-3; size: NA; V: TRBV11-2; D: TRBD1; CDR3: CASSRLLQGAPKGTQYF; DNA: TGTGCCAGCAGCCGCCTGCTGCAGGGGGCCCCCAAGGGGACGCAGTATTTT
J: TRBJ1-1; size: NA; V: TRBV7-9; D: NA; CDR3: CASSLYVNTEAFF; DNA: TGTGCCAGCAGCTTATATGTGAACACTGAAGCTTTCTTT
J: TRBJ1-5; size: few; V: TRBV28; D: NA; CDR3: CASRAFGGGNQPQHF; DNA: TGTGCCAGCAGAGCCTTTGGAGGGGGCAATCAGCCCCAGCATTTT
J: TRBJ1-5; size: few; V: TRBV24-1; D: NA; CDR3: CATSPPGEWYQPQHF; DNA: TGTGCCACCAGCCCCCCAGGGGAGTGGTATCAGCCCCAGCATTTT
J: TRBJ1-1; size: NA; V: TRBV18; D: NA; CDR3: CASLAGEWDTEAFF; DNA: TGTGCCAGCTTGGCAGGGGAGTGGGACACTGAAGCTTTCTTT
J: TRBJ1-4; size: NA; V: TRBV19; D: NA; CDR3: CAANRVGEKLFF; DNA: TGTGCTGCGAACAGGGTTGGTGAAAAACTGTTTTTT
J: TRBJ1-1; size: NA; V: TRBV18; D: NA; CDR3: CASSTNGWSTEAFF; DNA: TGTGCCAGCTCAACAAATGGATGGAGCACTGAAGCTTTCTTT
J: TRBJ1-5; size: NA; V: TRBV28; D: NA; CDR3: CASSSPGTNQPQHF; DNA: TGTGCCAGCAGTTCACCGGGAACTAATCAGCCCCAGCATTTT
J: TRBJ1-5; size: NA; V: TRBV6-6; D: NA; CDR3: CASALVGGAGQPQHF; DNA: TGTGCCAGTGCCCTAGTAGGAGGGGCCGGTCAGCCCCAGCATTTT
J: TRBJ2-1; size: once; V: TRBV2; D: NA; CDR3: CASSGQLEINEQFF; DNA: TGTGCCAGCAGTGGCCAATTGGAGATCAATGAGCAGTTCTTC
J: TRBJ1-5; size: NA; V: TRBV27; D: NA; CDR3: CASSPRLSNQPQHF; DNA: TGTGCCAGCAGTCCCCGACTTAGCAATCAGCCCCAGCATTTT
J: TRBJ2-2; size: medium-sized; V: TRBV10-1; D: TRBD2; CDR3: CASSKTSESGELFF; DNA: TGCGCCAGCAGTAAAACTAGCGAGAGCGGGGAGCTGTTTTTT
J: TRBJ1-4; size: NA; V: TRBV5-8; D: NA; CDR3: CASSSYRESEKLFF; DNA: TGTGCCAGCAGCTCCTACAGGGAATCTGAAAAACTGTTTTTT
J: TRBJ2-1; size: NA; V: TRBV27; D: TRBD2; CDR3: CASNLAGTYNEQFF; DNA: TGTGCCAGCAACCTAGCGGGAACCTACAATGAGCAGTTCTTC
J: TRBJ2-7; size: once; V: TRBV28; D: TRBD1; CDR3: CASSLGTGFSYEQYF; DNA: TGTGCCAGCAGCCTTGGGACAGGGTTCTCCTACGAGCAGTACTTC
J: TRBJ2-2; size: NA; V: TRBV30; D: NA; CDR3: CAWSPGDRELFF; DNA: TGTGCCTGGAGTCCTGGGGACAGGGAGCTGTTTTTT
J: TRBJ2-2; size: NA; V: TRBV19; D: NA; CDR3: CASIAGTRDTGELFF; DNA: TGTGCCAGTATCGCCGGGACAAGAGACACCGGGGAGCTGTTTTTT
J: TRBJ1-1; size: NA; V: TRBV11-2; D: NA; CDR3: CASSPRLISLSNTEAFF; DNA: TGTGCCAGCAGCCCGAGACTTATTTCCCTCAGTAACACTGAAGCTTTCTTT
J: TRBJ2-5; size: NA; V: TRBV2; D: TRBD2; CDR3: CASRASGPLQETQYF; DNA: TGTGCCAGTAGGGCTAGCGGGCCTCTCCAAGAGACCCAGTACTTC
J: TRBJ2-2; size: NA; V: TRBV24-1; D: TRBD1; CDR3: CATSDAGGLNTGELFF; DNA: TGTGCCACCAGTGATGCAGGGGGCTTGAACACCGGGGAGCTGTTTTTT
J: TRBJ1-1; size: NA; V: TRBV18; D: NA; CDR3: CASSPSIRGDTEAFF; DNA: TGTGCCAGCTCACCTTCGATCAGGGGAGACACTGAAGCTTTCTTT
J: TRBJ2-1; size: NA; V: TRBV19; D: NA; CDR3: CASSIDRGSFYNEQFF; DNA: TGTGCCAGTAGTATAGACCGAGGGAGTTTCTACAATGAGCAGTTCTTC
J: TRBJ1-2; size: many; V: TRBV6-5; D: TRBD1; CDR3: CASRRDRGTYGYTF; DNA: TGTGCCAGCAGAAGGGACAGGGGGACCTATGGCTACACCTTC
J: TRBJ1-1; size: NA; V: TRBV19; D: TRBD1; CDR3: CASSIGQGMNTEAFF; DNA: TGTGCCAGTAGTATAGGACAGGGGATGAACACTGAAGCTTTCTTT
J: TRBJ1-4; size: NA; V: TRBV4-1; D: NA; CDR3: CASSQDRGPRGEKLFF; DNA: TGCGCCAGCAGCCAAGATAGGGGACCGAGGGGGGAAAAACTGTTTTTT
J: TRBJ2-7; size: NA; V: TRBV2; D: TRBD1; CDR3: CASSRDRGSYEQYF; DNA: TGTGCCAGCAGCCGGGACAGGGGTTCCTACGAGCAGTACTTC
J: TRBJ2-1; size: once; V: TRBV27; D: TRBD1; CDR3: CASSTRGPGNEQFF; DNA: TGTGCCAGCAGTACCAGGGGGCCAGGCAATGAGCAGTTCTTC
J: TRBJ1-1; size: many; V: TRBV19; D: NA; CDR3: CASSQEIWARVGPNTEAFF; DNA: TGTGCCAGTAGCCAGGAAATTTGGGCCCGCGTTGGGCCCAACACTGAAGCTTTCTTT
J: TRBJ2-1; size: NA; V: TRBV27; D: TRBD2; CDR3: CASTWGRLAGGPDEQFF; DNA: TGTGCCAGCACCTGGGGCAGACTAGCGGGAGGGCCTGATGAGCAGTTCTTC
J: TRBJ1-2; size: NA; V: TRBV10-3; D: TRBD1; CDR3: CAISEGRGRTDGYTF; DNA: TGTGCCATCAGTGAGGGAAGGGGGCGTACGGATGGCTACACCTTC
J: TRBJ2-1; size: NA; V: TRBV15; D: TRBD2; CDR3: CATSRDWTSGYNEQFF; DNA: TGTGCCACCAGCAGAGATTGGACTAGCGGTTACAATGAGCAGTTCTTC
J: TRBJ1-2; size: NA; V: TRBV2; D: TRBD1; CDR3: CASGGDRDYGYTF; DNA: TGTGCCAGCGGGGGAGACAGGGACTATGGCTACACCTTC
J: TRBJ1-5; size: NA; V: TRBV18; D: NA; CDR3: CASSPGTTGGGLQHF; DNA: TGTGCCAGCTCACCTGGGACTACTGGAGGAGGGCTCCAGCATTTT
J: TRBJ1-1; size: once; V: TRBV6-5; D: NA; CDR3: CASSYQMNTEAFF; DNA: TGTGCCAGCAGTTACCAGATGAACACTGAAGCTTTCTTT